The present T cell receptor beta chain was sequenced within a study of T-cell memory formation after mild COVID-19. General study findings and limits: Second-wave clones reaching peak frequency on day 37 lacked confirmed SARS-CoV-2 specificity. Pre-infection memory held some responding clones, suggesting pre-existing cross-reactive T cells responded. Contracting CD4+ clones were located mainly in CM and EM, and CD8+ clones in EMRA.

TCR alpha and TCR beta cDNA libraries with sample barcodes and UMIs came from 5'RACE using constant-segment primers. TCRdb used MiXCR to reprocess the 5' RACE reads, holding one entry per CDR3 protein. The profile shows about half a million distinct CDR3 sequences, approximately 18% of them singletons. This clonotype was found a few times. Its target is not known. Sequencing was done on a sample of PBMCs or a T cell subset sorted from them (not recorded which). This receptor was taken from an adult woman who had mild COVID-19 (a few samples of this study predate the infection). Cell type and time point are not known.

This chain's CDR3 is CASSPGRGYTDTQYF. The CDR3 DNA reads TGCGCCAGCAGCCCCGGGCGGGGATACACAGATACGCAGTATTTT. The chain combines TRBV5-1 with TRBJ2-3, with TRBD2 as a possible D gene (6 bases). The V and J ends lost 4 bases and 2 bases respectively, with 14 bases between them. The CDR3 is made up of 15 amino acids. CDR1 and CDR2 (germline): SGHRS, YFSETQ.